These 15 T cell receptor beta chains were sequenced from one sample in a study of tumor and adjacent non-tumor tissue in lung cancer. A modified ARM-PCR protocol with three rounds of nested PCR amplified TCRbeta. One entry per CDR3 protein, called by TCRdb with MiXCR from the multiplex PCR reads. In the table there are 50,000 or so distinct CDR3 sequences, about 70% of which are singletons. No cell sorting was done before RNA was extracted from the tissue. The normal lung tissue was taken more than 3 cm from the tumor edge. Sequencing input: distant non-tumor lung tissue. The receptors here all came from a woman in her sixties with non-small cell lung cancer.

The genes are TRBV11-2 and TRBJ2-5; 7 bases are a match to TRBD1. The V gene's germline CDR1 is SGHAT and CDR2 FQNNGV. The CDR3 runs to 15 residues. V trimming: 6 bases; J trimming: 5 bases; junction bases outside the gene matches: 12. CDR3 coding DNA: TGTGCCAGCAGGTCCACAACAGGGGTCGGGGAGACCCAGTACTTC. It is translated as CASRSTTGVGETQYF.

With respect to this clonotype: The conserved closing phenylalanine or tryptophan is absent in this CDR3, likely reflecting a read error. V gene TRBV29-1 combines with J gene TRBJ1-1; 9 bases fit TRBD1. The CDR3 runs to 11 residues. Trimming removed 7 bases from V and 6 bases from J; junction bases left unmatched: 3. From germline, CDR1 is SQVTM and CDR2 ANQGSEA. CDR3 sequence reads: CSGQGVAEAFS. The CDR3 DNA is TGCAGCGGACAGGGGGTGGCTGAAGCTTTCTCT.

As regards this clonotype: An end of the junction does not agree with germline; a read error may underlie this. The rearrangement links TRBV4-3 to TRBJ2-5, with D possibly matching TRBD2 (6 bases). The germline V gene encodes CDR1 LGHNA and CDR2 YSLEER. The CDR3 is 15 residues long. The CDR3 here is CAISRHRDSQETLYF. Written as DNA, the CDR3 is TGCGCCATCAGCCGACATCGGGACTCACAAGAGACCCTGTACTTC.

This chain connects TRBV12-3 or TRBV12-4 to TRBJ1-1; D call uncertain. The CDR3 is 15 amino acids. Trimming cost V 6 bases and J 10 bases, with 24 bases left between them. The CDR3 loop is CASSPGSGGIHVAFF. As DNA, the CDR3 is TGTGCCAGCAGCCCAGGAAGCGGCGGGATACACGTAGCTTTCTTT.

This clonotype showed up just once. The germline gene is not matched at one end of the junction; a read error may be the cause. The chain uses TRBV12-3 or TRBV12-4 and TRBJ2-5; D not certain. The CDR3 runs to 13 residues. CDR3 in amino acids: CASSLGLKVTQYF. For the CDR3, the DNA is TGTGCCAGCAGTTTAGGGCTGAAAGTGACCCAATATTTC.

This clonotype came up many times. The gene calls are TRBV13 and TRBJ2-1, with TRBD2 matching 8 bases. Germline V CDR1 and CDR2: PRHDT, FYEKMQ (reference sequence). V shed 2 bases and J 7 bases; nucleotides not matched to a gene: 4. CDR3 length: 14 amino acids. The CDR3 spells CASSLKRERNEQFF. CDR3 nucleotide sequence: TGTGCCAGCAGCTTAAAGCGGGAGAGGAATGAGCAGTTCTTC.

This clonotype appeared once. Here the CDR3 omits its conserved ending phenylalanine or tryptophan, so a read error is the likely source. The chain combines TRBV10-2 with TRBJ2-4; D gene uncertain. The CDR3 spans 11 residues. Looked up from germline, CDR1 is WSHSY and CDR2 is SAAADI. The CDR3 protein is CASIELDIQYL. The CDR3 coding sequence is TGCGCCAGCATTGAACTCGACATCCAGTACCTC.

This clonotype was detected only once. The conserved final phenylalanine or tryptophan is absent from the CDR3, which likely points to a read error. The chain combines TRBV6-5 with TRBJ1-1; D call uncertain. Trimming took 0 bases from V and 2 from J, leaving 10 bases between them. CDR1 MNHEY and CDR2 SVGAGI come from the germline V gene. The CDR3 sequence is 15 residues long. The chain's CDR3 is CASSYSQRGNTEAFY. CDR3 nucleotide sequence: TGTGCCAGCAGTTACTCACAGAGAGGAAACACTGAAGCTTTCTAT.

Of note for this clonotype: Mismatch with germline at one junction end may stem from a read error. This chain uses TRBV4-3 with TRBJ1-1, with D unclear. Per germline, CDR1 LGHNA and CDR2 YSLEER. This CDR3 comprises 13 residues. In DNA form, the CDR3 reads TGCGCCAGCAGCCAAGATTCTGCATGGGAAGGTTTCTTC. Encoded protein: CASSQDSAWEGFF.

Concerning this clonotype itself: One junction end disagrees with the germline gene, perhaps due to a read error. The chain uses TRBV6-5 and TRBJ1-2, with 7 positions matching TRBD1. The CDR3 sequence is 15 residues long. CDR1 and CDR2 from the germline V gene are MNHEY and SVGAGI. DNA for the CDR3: TGTGACAGCAGCGCGAAGAGGGGGCCTAACTATGGCTACACCTTC. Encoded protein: CDSSAKRGPNYGYTF.

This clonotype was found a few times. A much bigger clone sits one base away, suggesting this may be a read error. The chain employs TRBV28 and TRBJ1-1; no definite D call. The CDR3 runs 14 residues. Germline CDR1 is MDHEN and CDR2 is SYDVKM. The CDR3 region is CDSSFHVRNTEAFF. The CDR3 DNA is TGTGACAGCAGTTTTCACGTCAGGAACACTGAAGCTTTCTTT.

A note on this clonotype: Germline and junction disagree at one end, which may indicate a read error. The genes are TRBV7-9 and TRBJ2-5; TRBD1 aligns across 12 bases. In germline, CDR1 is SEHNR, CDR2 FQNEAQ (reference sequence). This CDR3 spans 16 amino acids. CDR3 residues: CTSSSTGTGGPETQYF. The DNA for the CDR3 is TGTACCAGCAGCTCAACCGGGACAGGGGGCCCGGAGACCCAGTACTTC.

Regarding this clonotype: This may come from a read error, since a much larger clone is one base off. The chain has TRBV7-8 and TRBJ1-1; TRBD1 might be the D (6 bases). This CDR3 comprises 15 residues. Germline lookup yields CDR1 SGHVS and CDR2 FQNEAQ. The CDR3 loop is CTSSSQTGRNTEAFF. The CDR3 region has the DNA TGTACCAGCAGCTCCCAAACAGGGCGCAACACTGAAGCTTTCTTT.

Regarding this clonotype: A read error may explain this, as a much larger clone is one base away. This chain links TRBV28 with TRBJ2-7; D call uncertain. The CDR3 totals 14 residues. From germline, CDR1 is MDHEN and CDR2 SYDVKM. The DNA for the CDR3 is TGTGTCAGCAGTTCTGCATCCCTGGGTGACGAGCAGTACTTC. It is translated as CVSSSASLGDEQYF.

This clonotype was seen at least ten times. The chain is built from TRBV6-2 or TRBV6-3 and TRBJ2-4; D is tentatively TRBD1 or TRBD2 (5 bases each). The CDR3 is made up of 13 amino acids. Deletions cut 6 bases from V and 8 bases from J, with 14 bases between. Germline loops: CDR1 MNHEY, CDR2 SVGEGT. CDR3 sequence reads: CASRPGQGDIQYF. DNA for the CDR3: TGTGCCAGCAGACCGGGTCAGGGAGACATTCAGTACTTC.